The clone carrying this TCR beta chain was observed a single time. Enrolled through a virtual design, the participants were between roughly 18 and 100 years of age and came from under 30 US areas. The source of the sample is a study of blood T cell repertoires in COVID-19. Study overall: The origin of the acute and convalescent COVID-19 samples was the United States, Italy and Spain. Sources were T cells, B-cell-depleted T cells, or PBMCs; the material itself was cDNA or gDNA.

CDR3 length equals 16 residues. The V end was cut by 3 bases, the J end by 2 bases, with 14 bases between. Germline loops: CDR1 LGHNT, CDR2 FRNRAP. As processed by the authors: Amplification with reference gene primers provided the estimates of nucleated cell counts. Measured with immunoSEQ multiplex PCR; TCRdb has only the in-frame clones, and not every one. V, J and clone size reflect that table, while D and trimming were determined from the DNA. Of fewer than 300,000 clones detected, about 85% appear once; the ten largest clones hold under 3%. Sequencing used PBMCs or T cells enriched from blood (not recorded which). The chain is built from TRBV12-5 and TRBJ1-5, with D possibly matching TRBD1 (5 bases). This TCR came from a woman aged 45-65 years who had recovered from COVID-19. The CDR3 sequence: CASGFSPTTGNQPQHF. The CDR3 bases are TGTGCTAGTGGTTTTTCCCCGACGACAGGCAATCAGCCCCAGCATTTT.